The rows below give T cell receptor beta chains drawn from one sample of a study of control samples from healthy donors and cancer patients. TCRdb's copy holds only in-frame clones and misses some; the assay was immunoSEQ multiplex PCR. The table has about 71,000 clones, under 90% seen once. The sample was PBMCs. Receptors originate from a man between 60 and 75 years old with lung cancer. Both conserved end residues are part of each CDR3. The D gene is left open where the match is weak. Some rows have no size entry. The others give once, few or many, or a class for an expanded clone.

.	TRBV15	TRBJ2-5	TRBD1	TGTGCCACCAGCAGAGATGGGGGACAGGGAGGTGAGACCCAGTACTTC	CATSRDGGQGGETQYF
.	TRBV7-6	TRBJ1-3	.	TGTGCCAGCAGCTTTCTTTTAGTTGGGCAGCCTGACTCTGGAAACACCATATATTTT	CASSFLLVGQPDSGNTIYF
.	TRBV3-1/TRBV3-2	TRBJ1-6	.	TGTGCCAGCAGCCAGGACCTCCGGAATTCACCCCTCCACTTT	CASSQDLRNSPLHF
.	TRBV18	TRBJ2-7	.	TGTGCCAGCTCACCCCCCCGGGGCAGGGGGACTTACGAGCAGTACTTC	CASSPPRGRGTYEQYF
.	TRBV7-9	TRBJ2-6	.	TGTGCCAGCAGCCCAGGTGGGGCATTGGCCAACGTCCTGACTTTC	CASSPGGALANVLTF
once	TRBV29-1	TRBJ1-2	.	TGCAGCGTTGAAGATTCAAGTGGTTCGACTCGGGGCTACACCTTC	CSVEDSSGSTRGYTF
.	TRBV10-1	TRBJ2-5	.	TGCGCCAGCAGTGGGGGAGCCAGGGAGAGGGGGACGGAGACCCAGTACTTC	CASSGGARERGTETQYF
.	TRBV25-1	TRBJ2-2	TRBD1	TGTGCCAGCCGTACCGGGACAGCGAACACCGGGGAGCTGTTTTTT	CASRTGTANTGELFF
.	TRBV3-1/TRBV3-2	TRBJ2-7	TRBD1	TGTGCCAGCAGCACCACCGGGACAGGAGGCGAGCAGTACTTC	CASSTTGTGGEQYF
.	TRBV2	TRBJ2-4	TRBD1	TGTGCCAGCAGTGCCCCGGGGACAGGGGGAGCCAAAAACATTCAGTACTTC	CASSAPGTGGAKNIQYF